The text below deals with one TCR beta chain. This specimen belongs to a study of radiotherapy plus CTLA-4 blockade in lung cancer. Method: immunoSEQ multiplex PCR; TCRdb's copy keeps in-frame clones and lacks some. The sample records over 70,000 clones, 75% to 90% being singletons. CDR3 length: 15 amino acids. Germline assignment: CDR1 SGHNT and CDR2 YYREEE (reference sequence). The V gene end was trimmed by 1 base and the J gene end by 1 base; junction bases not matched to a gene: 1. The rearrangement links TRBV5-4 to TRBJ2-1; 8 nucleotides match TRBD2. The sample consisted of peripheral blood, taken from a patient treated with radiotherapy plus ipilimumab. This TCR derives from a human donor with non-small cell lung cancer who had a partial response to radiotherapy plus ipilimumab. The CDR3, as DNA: TGTGCCAGCAGCTTGACTAGCGGTTCCTACAATGAGCAGTTCTTC. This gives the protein CASSLTSGSYNEQFF. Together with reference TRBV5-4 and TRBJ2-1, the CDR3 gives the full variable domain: ETGVTQSPTHLIKTRGQQVTLRCSSQSGHNTVSWYQQALGQGPQFIFQYYREEENGRGNFPPRFSGLQFPNYSSELNVNALELDDSALYLCASSLTSGSYNEQFFGPGTRLTVL.